This TCR beta chain was sequenced for a study of HIV-infected patients and healthy controls. Findings and limits, study-wide: Slight age and sex differences between study cohorts did not explain the diversity differences. HIV-associated CDR3 frequencies dropped significantly during therapy; CMV-associated ones, mostly rising, changed nonsignificantly.

In its sample, this clonotype was seen many times. Its antigen is as yet unknown. Alpha and beta constant-region primers primed reverse transcription of approximately 460 ng RNA. Alpha and beta chain libraries were made separately by chain-specific third strand synthesis with multiplexing indices. TCRdb processed the 5' RACE reads anew with MiXCR; each CDR3 protein has one entry. Among almost 25,000 distinct CDR3 sequences listed, under 9% were seen once. Whole blood was used without fractionation, so all unsorted peripheral T cells were included. Germline V CDR1 and CDR2: KGHSH, LQKENI. Trimming cost V 7 bases and J 2 bases, with 19 bases left between them. The CDR3 loop spans 16 amino acids.

This clonotype was obtained from an adult in good health. Source material: blood. The rearrangement uses TRBV18 and TRBJ2-3; D gene unclear. The CDR3 is CASYATLDSPTDTQYF. The CDR3 DNA reads TGTGCCAGCTACGCTACCCTCGACTCTCCCACAGATACGCAGTATTTT.